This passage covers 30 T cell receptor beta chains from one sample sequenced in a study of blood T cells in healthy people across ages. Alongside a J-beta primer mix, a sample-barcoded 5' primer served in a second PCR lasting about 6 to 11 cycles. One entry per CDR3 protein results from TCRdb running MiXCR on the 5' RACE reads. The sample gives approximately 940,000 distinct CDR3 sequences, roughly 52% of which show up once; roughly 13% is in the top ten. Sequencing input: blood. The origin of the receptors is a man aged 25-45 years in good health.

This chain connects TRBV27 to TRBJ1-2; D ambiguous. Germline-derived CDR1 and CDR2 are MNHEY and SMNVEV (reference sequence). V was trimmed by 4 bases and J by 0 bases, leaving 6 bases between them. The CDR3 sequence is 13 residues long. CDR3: CASSSSSNYGYTF. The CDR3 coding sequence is TGTGCCAGCAGTTCTTCTTCTAACTATGGCTACACCTTC.

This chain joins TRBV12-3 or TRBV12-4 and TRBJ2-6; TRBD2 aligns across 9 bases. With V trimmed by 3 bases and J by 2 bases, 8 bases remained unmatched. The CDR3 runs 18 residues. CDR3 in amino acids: CASSFGLALSPGANVLTF. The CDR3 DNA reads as TGTGCCAGCAGTTTCGGACTAGCGCTCTCACCTGGGGCCAACGTCCTGACTTTC.

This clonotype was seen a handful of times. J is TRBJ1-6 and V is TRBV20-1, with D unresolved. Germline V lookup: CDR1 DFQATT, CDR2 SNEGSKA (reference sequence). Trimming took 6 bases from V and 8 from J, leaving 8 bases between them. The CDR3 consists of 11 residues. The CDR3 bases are TGCAGTGCCACAGAGGATTCACCCCTCCACTTT. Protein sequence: CSATEDSPLHF.

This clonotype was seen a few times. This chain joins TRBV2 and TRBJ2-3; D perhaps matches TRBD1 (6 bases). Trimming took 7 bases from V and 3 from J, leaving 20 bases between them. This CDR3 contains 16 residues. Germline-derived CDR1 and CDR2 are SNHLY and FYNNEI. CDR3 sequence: CASIGSGQLLTDTQYF. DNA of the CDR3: TGTGCCAGCATCGGATCCGGACAGTTATTGACAGATACGCAGTATTTT.

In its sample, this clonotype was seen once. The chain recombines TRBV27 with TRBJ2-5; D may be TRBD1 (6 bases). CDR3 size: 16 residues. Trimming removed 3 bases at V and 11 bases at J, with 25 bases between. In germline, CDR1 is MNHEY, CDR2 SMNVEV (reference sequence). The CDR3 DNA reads TGTGCCAGCAGTTTGTTATCAGGGGCATCCTACAATGAGCAGTACTTC. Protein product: CASSLLSGASYNEQYF.

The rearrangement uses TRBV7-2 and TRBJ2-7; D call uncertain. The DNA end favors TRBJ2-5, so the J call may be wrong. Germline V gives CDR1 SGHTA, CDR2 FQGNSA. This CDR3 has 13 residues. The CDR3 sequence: CASSVRRYETQYF. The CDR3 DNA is TGTGCCAGCAGCGTAAGGCGGTACGAGACCCAGTACTTC.

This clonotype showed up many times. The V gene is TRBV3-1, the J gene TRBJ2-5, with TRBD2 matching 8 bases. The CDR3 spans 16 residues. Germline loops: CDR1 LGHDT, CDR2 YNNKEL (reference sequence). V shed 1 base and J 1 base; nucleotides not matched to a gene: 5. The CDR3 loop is CASSQGRTSGQETQYF. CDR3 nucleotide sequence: TGTGCCAGCAGCCAAGGAAGAACTAGCGGCCAAGAGACCCAGTACTTC.

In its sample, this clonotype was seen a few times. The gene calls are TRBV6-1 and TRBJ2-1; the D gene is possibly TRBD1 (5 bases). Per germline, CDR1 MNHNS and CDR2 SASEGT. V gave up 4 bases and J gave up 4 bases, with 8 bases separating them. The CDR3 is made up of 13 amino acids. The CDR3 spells CASSGQPYNEQFF. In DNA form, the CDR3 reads TGTGCCAGCAGTGGACAGCCTTACAATGAGCAGTTCTTC.

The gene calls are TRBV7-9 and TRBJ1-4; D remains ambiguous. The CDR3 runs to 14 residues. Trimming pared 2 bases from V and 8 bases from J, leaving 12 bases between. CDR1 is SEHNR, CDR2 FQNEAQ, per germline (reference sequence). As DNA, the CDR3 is TGTGCCAGCAGCTTAACGGTGCCACGGGAAAAACTGTTTTTT. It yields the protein CASSLTVPREKLFF.

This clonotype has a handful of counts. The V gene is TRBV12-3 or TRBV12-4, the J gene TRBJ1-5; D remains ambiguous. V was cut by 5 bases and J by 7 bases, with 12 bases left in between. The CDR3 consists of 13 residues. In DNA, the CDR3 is TGTGCCAGCAGTGAGGGATTAGTGCAGCCCCAGCATTTT. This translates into CASSEGLVQPQHF.

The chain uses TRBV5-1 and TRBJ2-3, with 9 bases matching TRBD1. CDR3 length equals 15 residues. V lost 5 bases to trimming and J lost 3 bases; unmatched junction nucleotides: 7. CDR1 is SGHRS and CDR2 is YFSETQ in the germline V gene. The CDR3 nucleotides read TGCGCCAGCAGTGTGGGACAGGGAATAACAGATACGCAGTATTTT. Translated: CASSVGQGITDTQYF. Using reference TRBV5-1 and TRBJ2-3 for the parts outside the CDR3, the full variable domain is KAGVTQTPRYLIKTRGQQVTLSCSPISGHRSVSWYQQTPGQGLQFLFEYFSETQRNKGNFPGRFSGRQFSNSRSEMNVSTLELGDSALYLCASSVGQGITDTQYFGPGTRLTVL.

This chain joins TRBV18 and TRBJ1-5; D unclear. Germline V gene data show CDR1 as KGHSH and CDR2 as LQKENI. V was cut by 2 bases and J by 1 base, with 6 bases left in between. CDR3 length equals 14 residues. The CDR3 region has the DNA TGTGCCAGCTCACCAGGGAGCAGCAATCAGCCCCAGCATTTT. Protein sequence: CASSPGSSNQPQHF.

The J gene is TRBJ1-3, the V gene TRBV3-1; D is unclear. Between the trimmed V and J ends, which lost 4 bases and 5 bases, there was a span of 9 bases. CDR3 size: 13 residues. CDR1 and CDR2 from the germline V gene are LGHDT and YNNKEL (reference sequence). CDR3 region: CASSPGRRNTIYF. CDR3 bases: TGTGCCAGCAGCCCTGGACGGCGAAACACCATATATTTT.

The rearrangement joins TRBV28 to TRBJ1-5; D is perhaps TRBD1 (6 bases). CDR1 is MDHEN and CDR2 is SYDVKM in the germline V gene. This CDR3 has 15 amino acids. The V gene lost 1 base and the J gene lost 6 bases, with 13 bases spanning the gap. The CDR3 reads CASSLYRTVSQPQHF. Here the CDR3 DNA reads TGTGCCAGCAGTTTATACCGGACAGTCAGTCAGCCCCAGCATTTT. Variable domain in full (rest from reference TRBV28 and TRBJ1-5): DVKVTQSSRYLVKRTGEKVFLECVQDMDHENMFWYRQDPGLGLRLIYFSYDVKMKEKGDIPEGYSVSREKKERFSLILESASTNQTSMYLCASSLYRTVSQPQHFGDGTRLSIL.

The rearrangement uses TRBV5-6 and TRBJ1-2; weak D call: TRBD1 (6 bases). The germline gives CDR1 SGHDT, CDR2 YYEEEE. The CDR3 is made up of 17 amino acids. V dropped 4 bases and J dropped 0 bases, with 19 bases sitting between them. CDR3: CASSPGTRLGSNYGYTF. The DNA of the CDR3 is TGTGCCAGCAGCCCTGGGACACGGCTCGGCTCTAACTATGGCTACACCTTC.

The CDR3 is CASSYSLGDGSYEQYF. Written as DNA, the CDR3 is TGTGCCAGCAGTTACTCACTCGGGGATGGGTCCTACGAGCAGTACTTC. The chain links TRBV6-5 to TRBJ2-4, with a possible D match to TRBD2 (5 bases). The J call may be incorrect, as the DNA end agrees better with TRBJ2-7. CDR1 is MNHEY and CDR2 is SVGAGI in the germline V gene. This CDR3 region has 16 residues.

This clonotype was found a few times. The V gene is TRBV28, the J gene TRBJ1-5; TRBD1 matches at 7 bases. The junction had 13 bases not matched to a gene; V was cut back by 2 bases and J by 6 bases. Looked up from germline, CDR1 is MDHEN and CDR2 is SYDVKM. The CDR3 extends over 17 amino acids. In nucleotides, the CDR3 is TGTGCCAGCAGTTTACCAGGGGGTCTAAACCCGATTCAGCCCCAGCATTTT. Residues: CASSLPGGLNPIQPQHF.

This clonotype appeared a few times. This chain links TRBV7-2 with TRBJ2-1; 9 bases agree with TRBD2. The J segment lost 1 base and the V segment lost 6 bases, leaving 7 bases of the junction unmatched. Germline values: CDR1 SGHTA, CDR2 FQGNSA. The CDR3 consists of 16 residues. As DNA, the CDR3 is TGTGCCAGCAGAGCAGCGGGGGGCCAGTCCTACAATGAGCAGTTCTTC. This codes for CASRAAGGQSYNEQFF.

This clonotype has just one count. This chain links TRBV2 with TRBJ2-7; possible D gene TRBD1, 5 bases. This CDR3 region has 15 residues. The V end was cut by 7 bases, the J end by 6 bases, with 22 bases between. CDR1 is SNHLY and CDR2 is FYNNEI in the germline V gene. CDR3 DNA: TGTGCCAGCACAAGCTTTGCAACAGGCTCCCCCGAGCAGTACTTC. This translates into CASTSFATGSPEQYF. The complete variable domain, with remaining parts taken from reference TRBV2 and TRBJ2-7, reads EPEVTQTPSHQVTQMGQEVILRCVPISNHLYFYWYRQILGQKVEFLVSFYNNEISEKSEIFDDQFSVERPDGSNFTLKIRSTKLEDSAMYFCASTSFATGSPEQYFGPGTRLTVT.

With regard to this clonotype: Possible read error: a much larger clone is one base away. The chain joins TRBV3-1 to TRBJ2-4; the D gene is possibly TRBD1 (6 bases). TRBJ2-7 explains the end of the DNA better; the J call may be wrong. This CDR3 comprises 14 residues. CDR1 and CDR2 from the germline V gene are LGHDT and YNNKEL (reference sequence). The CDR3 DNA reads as TGTGCCAGCAGCCGAGGACAGAGCATGGGCGAGCAGTACTTC. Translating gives CASSRGQSMGEQYF.

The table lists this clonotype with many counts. The DNA for the CDR3 is TGCGCCAGCAGCCCTGGACAGGGGGGGGCCAAAAACATTCAGTACTTC. Its translation is CASSPGQGGAKNIQYF. V and J are TRBV4-3 and TRBJ2-4; TRBD1 matches 10 bases. In germline, CDR1 is LGHNA, CDR2 YSLEER. After removal of 4 bases from V and 1 base from J, the junction contained 4 bases not matched to a gene. This CDR3 has 16 residues.

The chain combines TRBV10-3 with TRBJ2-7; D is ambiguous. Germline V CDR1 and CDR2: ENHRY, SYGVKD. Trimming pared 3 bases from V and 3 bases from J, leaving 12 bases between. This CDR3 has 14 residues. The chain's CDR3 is CAISDSHPGYEQYF. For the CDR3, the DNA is TGTGCCATCAGTGACTCCCATCCGGGCTACGAGCAGTACTTC.

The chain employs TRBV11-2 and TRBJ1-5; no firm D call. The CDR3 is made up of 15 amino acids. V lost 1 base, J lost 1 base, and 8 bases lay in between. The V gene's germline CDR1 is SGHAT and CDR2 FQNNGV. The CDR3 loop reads CASSLGMSSNQPQHF. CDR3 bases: TGTGCCAGCAGCTTAGGAATGAGCAGCAATCAGCCCCAGCATTTT.

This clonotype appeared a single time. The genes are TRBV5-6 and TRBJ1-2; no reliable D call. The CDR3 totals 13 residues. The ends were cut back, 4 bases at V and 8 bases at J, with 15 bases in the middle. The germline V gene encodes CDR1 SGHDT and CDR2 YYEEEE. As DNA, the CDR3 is TGTGCCAGCAGCGTCGACCCGTCGGGGGGCTACACCTTC. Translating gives CASSVDPSGGYTF.

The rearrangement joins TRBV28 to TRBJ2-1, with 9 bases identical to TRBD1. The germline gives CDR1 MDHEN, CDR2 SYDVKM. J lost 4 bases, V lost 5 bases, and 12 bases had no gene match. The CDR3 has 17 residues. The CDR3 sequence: CASSHPPGTGIYNEQFF. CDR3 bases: TGTGCCAGCAGTCACCCTCCTGGGACAGGGATTTACAATGAGCAGTTCTTC.

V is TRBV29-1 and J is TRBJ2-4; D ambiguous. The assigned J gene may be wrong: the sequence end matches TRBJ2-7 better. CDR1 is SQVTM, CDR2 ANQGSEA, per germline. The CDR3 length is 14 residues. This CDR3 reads CSVGAASLGYEQYF. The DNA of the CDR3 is TGCAGCGTTGGGGCAGCGAGTCTCGGGTACGAGCAGTACTTC.

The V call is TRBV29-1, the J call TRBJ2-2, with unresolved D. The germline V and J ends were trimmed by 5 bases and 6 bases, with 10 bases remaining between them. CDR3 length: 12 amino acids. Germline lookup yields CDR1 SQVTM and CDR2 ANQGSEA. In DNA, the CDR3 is TGCAGCGTTCTACAATTATCCGGGGAGCTGTTTTTT. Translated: CSVLQLSGELFF.

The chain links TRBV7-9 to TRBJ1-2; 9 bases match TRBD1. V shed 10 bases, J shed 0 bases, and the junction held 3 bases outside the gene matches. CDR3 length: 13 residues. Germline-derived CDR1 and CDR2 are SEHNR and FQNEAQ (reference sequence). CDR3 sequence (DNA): TGTGCCACCCGGACAGGGGCTAACTATGGCTACACCTTC. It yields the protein CATRTGANYGYTF.

In nucleotides, the CDR3 is TGTGCCAGCCATGAGCGGGGAGATGAGCAGTTCTTC. This gives the protein CASHERGDEQFF. The chain combines TRBV28 with TRBJ2-1; 7 bases match TRBD2. The CDR3 sequence is 12 residues long. Germline trimming cut 8 bases from V and 8 bases from J; bases unmatched to any gene: 6. Germline V lookup: CDR1 MDHEN, CDR2 SYDVKM. The complete variable domain, with remaining parts taken from reference TRBV28 and TRBJ2-1, reads DVKVTQSSRYLVKRTGEKVFLECVQDMDHENMFWYRQDPGLGLRLIYFSYDVKMKEKGDIPEGYSVSREKKERFSLILESASTNQTSMYLCASHERGDEQFFGPGTRLTVL.

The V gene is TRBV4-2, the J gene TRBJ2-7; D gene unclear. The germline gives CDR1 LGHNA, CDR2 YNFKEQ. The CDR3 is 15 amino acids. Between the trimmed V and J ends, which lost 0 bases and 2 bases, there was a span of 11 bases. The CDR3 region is CASSQDSQETYEQYF. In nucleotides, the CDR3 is TGTGCCAGCAGCCAAGATTCGCAGGAGACCTACGAGCAGTACTTC.